The sequence of this T cell receptor (beta chain) was determined in a study of radiotherapy plus CTLA-4 blockade in lung cancer. Clones were sequenced by immunoSEQ multiplex PCR, and TCRdb holds only the in-frame ones, with some missing. The sample has approximately 40,000 clones, around 86% seen once. Germline V gene data show CDR1 as LNHNV and CDR2 as YYDKDF (reference sequence). The length of the CDR3 is 17 residues. Trimming took 4 bases from V and 5 from J; bases not matched to a gene: 11. The sample in question was peripheral blood, obtained from a patient treated with radiotherapy plus ipilimumab. This rearrangement joins TRBV15 to TRBJ2-5; TRBD1 aligns across 12 bases. The sequence derives from a human donor with non-small cell lung cancer whose response to radiotherapy plus ipilimumab could not be evaluated. As DNA, the CDR3 is TGTGCCACCAGCAAAACCAGGGGACAGGGGGCTTGGGAGACCCAGTACTTC. Translated: CATSKTRGQGAWETQYF. Full variable domain (outside the CDR3, taken from reference TRBV15 and TRBJ2-5): DAMVIQNPRYQVTQFGKPVTLSCSQTLNHNVMYWYQQKSSQAPKLLFHYYDKDFNNEADTPDNFQSRRPNTSFCFLDIRSPGLGDTAMYLCATSKTRGQGAWETQYFGPGTRLLVL.